The T cell receptor (beta chain) under discussion was sequenced for a study of T cells expressing NK-cell markers. Study-wide points: Leadership of the CD3+CD56-NKG2C+ fraction also belonged to these clonotypes in a handful of donors. Of the CD8+ T cells in over five donors, about 1.0-7.0% belonged to dominant NKG2C+ clonotypes.

Reprocessing the 5' RACE reads, TCRdb reports a single entry for every CDR3 protein and omits DNA. The sample holds 300,000 or so distinct CDR3 sequences. Per germline, CDR1 SGHTA and CDR2 FQGNSA. The CDR3 totals 16 residues. Notes on this clonotype: Its cognate antigen is unknown.

The chain joins TRBV7-2 to TRBJ2-3; TCRdb's D gene call, TRBD1, goes unchecked for lack of DNA. Input material: blood T cells: a sorted CD56 or NKG2C T cell subset, CD4+ or CD8+ T cells, or bulk PBMC T cells (not recorded which). The sequence came from a woman between 18 and 70 years old in good health. CDR3: CASSLAGGPVTDTQYF.